This T cell receptor (beta chain) was found in a study of blood T cell repertoires in COVID-19. Looking at the study overall: The origin of the acute and convalescent COVID-19 samples was the United States, Italy and Spain.

In the authors' workflow: Reference gene primer amplification in the assay estimated nucleated cell counts. Profiled with immunoSEQ multiplex PCR; TCRdb holds only in-frame clones, not every one. From that table come the V and J calls and clone size; the DNA was used to work out D and trimming. The sample comprises around 100,000 clones, less than 95% of which are singletons, and roughly 6.3% rests with the top ten. Seattle patient enrollment occurred during active infection, with longitudinal follow-up thereafter. Sample: peripheral blood. The receptor's source is a man aged 18 to 29 with COVID-19, enrolled during active disease.

CDR3 protein: CATSRDLGGSEKLFF. The CDR3 DNA is TGTGCCACCAGCAGAGATCTCGGGGGGTCCGAAAAACTGTTTTTT. The chain combines TRBV15 with TRBJ1-4; D perhaps matches TRBD1 (5 bases). CDR1 and CDR2 from the germline V gene are LNHNV and YYDKDF (reference sequence). Trimming shortened V by 0 bases and J by 8 bases, and 13 bases separated the two germline ends. The CDR3 loop spans 15 amino acids.